This entry features one T cell receptor (beta chain) sequence. These data belong to a study of blood T cell repertoires in COVID-19. In the study overall: Samples of COVID-19 (acute and convalescent) were obtained from the United States, Italy and Spain. The cDNA or gDNA used as material had been derived from T cells, B-cell-depleted T cells, or PBMCs.

Seattle's enrolled individuals joined amid active infection and were then monitored longitudinally. Original data processing: Reference gene primer amplification yielded estimated nucleated cell counts. Libraries were prepared by immunoSEQ multiplex PCR; TCRdb keeps only in-frame clonotypes and omits some of them. V and J calls and clone size follow that table, whereas D and trimming were derived from the DNA. The sample has almost 350,000 clones, about 92% seen once. The germline CDR1 and CDR2 sequences are MGHRA and YSYEKL. With V trimmed by 1 base and J by 0 bases, 5 bases remained unmatched. The CDR3 covers 17 residues.

Sequences were obtained from peripheral blood. This chain links TRBV4-1 with TRBJ2-4, with 8 nucleotides matching TRBD1. This TCR was recovered from a woman aged 60-75 years with COVID-19, enrolled during active disease. CDR3 sequence (DNA): TGCGCCAGCAGCCAAGGGGACAGGACTTTAGCCAAAAACATTCAGTACTTC. Translation gives CASSQGDRTLAKNIQYF.